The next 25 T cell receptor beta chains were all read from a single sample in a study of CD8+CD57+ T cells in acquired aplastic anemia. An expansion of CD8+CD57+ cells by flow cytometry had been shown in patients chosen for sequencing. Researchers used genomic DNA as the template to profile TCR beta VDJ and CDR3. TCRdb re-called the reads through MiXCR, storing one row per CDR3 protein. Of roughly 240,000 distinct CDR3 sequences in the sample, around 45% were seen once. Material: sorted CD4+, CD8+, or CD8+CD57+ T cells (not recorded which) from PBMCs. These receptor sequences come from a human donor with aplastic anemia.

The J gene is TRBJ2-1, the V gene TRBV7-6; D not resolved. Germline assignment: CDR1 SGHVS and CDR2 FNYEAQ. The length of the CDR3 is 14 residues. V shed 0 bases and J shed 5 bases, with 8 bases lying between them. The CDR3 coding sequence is TGTGCCAGCAGCTTAGCGGTCCCTAACAATGAGCAGTTCTTC. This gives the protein CASSLAVPNNEQFF.

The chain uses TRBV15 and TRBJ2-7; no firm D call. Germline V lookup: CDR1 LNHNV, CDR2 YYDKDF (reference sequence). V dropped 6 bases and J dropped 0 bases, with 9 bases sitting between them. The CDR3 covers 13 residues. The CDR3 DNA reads TGTGCCACCAGTGGCCAAGGCTCCTACGAGCAGTACTTC. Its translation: CATSGQGSYEQYF.

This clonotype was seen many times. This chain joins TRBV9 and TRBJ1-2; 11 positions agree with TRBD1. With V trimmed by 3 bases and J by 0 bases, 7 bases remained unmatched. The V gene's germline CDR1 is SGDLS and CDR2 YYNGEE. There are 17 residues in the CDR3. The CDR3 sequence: CASSGLGTGGTNYGYTF. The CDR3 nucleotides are TGTGCCAGCAGCGGCCTTGGGACAGGGGGTACTAACTATGGCTACACCTTC.

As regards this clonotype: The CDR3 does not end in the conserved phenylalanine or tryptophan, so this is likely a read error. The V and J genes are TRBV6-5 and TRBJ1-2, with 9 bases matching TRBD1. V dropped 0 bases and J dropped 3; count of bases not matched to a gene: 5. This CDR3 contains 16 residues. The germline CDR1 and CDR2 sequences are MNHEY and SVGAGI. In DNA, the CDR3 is TGTGCCAGCAGTTACTCCGCTGGGACAGGGCACTATGGCTACACCCTC. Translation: CASSYSAGTGHYGYTL.

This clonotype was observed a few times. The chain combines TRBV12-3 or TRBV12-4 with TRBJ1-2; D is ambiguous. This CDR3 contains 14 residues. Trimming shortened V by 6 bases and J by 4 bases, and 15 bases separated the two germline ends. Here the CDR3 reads CASSRGPTVYGYTF. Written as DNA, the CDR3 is TGTGCCAGCAGCCGCGGACCGACCGTCTATGGCTACACCTTC.

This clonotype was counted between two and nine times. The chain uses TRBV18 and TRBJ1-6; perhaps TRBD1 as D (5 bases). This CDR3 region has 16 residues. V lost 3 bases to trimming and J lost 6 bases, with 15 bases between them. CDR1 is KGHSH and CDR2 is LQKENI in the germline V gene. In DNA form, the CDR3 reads TGTGCCAGCTCACCTTGGCGGGACGAGAGTAATTCACCCCTCCACTTT. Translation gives CASSPWRDESNSPLHF.

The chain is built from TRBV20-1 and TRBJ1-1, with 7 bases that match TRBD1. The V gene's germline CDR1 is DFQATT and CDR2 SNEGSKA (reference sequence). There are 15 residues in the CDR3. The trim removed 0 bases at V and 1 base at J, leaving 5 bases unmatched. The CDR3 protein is CSARDAGGWNTEAFF. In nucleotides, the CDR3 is TGCAGTGCTAGAGATGCAGGGGGATGGAACACTGAAGCTTTCTTT.

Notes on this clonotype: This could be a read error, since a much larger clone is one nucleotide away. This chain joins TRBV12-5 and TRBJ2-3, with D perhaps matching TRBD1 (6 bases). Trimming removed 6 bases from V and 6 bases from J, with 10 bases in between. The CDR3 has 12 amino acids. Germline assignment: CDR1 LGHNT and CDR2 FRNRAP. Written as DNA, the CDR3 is TGTGCTAGTGGCAGAACAGGGGATACGCAGTATTTT. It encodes CASGRTGDTQYF.

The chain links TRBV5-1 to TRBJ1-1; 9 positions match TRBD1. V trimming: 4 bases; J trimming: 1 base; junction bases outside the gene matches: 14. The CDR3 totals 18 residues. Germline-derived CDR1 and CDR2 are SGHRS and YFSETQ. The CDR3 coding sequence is TGCGCCAGCAGCCCGGGGGACAGGGAGGCTCTTCCGAACACTGAAGCTTTCTTT. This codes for CASSPGDREALPNTEAFF.

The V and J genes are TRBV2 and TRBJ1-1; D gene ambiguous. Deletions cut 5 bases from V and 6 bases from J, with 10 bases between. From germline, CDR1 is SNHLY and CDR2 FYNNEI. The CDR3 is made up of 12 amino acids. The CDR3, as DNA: TGTGCCAGCAGTATATCTTGGGCTGAAGCTTTCTTT. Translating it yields CASSISWAEAFF.

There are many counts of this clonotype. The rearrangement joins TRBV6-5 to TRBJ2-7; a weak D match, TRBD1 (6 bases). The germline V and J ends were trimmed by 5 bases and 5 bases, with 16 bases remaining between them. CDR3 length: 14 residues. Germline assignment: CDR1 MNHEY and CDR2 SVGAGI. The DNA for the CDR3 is TGTGCCAGCAGTGTGGAACAGGGAGACGACGAGCAGTACTTC. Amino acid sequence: CASSVEQGDDEQYF.

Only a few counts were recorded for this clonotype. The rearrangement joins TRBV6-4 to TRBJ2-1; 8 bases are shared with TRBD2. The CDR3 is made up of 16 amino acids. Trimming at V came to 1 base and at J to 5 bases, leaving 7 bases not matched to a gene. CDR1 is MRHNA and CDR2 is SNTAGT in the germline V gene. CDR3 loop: CASSDLGSGDHNEQFF. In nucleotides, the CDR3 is TGTGCCAGCAGTGACTTGGGTAGCGGGGATCACAATGAGCAGTTCTTC.

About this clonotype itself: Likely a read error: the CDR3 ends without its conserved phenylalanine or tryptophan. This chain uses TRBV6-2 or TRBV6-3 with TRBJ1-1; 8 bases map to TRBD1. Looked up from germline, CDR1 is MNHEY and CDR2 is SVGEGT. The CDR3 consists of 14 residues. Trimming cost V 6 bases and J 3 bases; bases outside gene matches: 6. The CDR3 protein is CASRRQGKDTEAFL. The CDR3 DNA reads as TGTGCCAGCAGACGACAGGGGAAGGACACTGAAGCTTTCCTT.

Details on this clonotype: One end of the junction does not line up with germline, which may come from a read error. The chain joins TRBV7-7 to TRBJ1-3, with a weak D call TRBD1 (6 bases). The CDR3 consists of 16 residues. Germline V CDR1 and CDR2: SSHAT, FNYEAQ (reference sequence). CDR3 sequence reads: CASSPRTVGSGNTIYF. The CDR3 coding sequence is TGTGCTAGCAGCCCACGGACAGTGGGCTCTGGAAACACCATATATTTT.

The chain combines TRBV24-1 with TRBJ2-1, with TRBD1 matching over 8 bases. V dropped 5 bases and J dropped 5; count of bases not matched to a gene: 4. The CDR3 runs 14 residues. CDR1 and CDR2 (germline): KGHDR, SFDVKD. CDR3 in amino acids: CATSGTGNNNEQFF. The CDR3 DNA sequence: TGTGCCACCAGTGGGACAGGGAACAACAATGAGCAGTTCTTC.

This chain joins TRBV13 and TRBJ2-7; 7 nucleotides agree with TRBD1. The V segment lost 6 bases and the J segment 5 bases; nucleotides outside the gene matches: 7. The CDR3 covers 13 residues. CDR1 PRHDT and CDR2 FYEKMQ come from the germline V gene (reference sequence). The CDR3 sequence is CASSLQGSHEQYF. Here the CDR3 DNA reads TGTGCCAGCAGTTTACAGGGGTCCCACGAGCAGTACTTC.

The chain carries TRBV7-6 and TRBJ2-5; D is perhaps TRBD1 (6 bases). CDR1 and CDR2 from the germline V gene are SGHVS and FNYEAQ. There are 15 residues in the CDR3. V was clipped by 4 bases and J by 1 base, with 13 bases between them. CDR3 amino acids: CASSSPRGTQETQYF. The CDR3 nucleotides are TGTGCCAGCAGCTCACCAAGGGGGACCCAAGAGACCCAGTACTTC.

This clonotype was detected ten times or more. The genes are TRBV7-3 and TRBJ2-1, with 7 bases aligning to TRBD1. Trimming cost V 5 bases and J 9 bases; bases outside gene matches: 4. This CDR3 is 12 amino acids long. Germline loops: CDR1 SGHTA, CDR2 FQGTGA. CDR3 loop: CASSTTGSEQFF. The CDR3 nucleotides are TGTGCCAGCAGCACGACAGGGAGTGAGCAGTTCTTC.

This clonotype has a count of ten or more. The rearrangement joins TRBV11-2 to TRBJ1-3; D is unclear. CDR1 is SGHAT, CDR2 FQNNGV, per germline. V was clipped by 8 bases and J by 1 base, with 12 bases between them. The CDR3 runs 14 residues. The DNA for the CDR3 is TGTGCCAGCGGCCGGGAAGCATCTGGAAACACCATATATTTT. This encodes CASGREASGNTIYF.

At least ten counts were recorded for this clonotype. The CDR3 nucleotides read TGTGCCAGCAGCTTAGAAGGGGGACGGTGGACCTACGAGCAGTACTTC. Its translation is CASSLEGGRWTYEQYF. The V and J genes are TRBV7-9 and TRBJ2-7; a possible D gene is TRBD1 (6 bases). V was trimmed by 1 base and J by 2 bases, leaving 15 bases between them. Looked up from germline, CDR1 is SEHNR and CDR2 is FQNEAQ (reference sequence). This CDR3 region has 16 residues.

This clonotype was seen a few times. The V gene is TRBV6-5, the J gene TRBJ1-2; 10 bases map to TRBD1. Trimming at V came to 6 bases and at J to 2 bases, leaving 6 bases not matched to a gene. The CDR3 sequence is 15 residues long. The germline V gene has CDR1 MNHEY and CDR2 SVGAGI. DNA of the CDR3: TGTGCCAGCAGCCTAAGGGGACAGGGGAACTATGGCTACACCTTC. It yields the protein CASSLRGQGNYGYTF.

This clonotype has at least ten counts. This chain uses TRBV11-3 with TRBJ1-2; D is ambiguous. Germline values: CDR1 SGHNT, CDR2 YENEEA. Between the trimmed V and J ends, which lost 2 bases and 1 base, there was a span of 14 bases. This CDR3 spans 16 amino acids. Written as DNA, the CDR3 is TGTGCCAGCAGCTTATCTCGGCCAAAGAGTAACTATGGCTACACCTTC. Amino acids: CASSLSRPKSNYGYTF.

The CDR3 reads CASSVVSSAGETQYF. The CDR3 DNA sequence: TGTGCCAGCAGCGTAGTTTCGAGTGCTGGCGAGACCCAGTACTTC. The rearrangement joins TRBV9 to TRBJ2-5; D call uncertain. Trimming cost V 0 bases and J 5 bases, with 14 bases left between them. The CDR3 extends over 15 amino acids. The germline CDR1 and CDR2 sequences are SGDLS and YYNGEE.

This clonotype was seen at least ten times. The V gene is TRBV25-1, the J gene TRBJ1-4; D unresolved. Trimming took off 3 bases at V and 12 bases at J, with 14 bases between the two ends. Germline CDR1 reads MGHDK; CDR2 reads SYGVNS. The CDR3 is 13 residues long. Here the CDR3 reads CASSETDGIELFF. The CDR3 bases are TGTGCCAGCAGTGAGACGGATGGAATAGAACTGTTTTTT.

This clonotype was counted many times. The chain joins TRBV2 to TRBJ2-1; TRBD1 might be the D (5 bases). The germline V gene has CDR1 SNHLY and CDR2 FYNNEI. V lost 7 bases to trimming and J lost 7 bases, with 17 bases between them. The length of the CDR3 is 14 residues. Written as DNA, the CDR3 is TGTGCCAGCATATCAGGGTTTTCGTTGAATGAGCAGTTCTTC. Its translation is CASISGFSLNEQFF.